This TCR beta chain was identified during a study of T cells in Graves' hyperthyroidism and ophthalmopathy. Findings of the study overall: Clonotypes that were expanded in thyroid above 0.001 mostly appeared in blood too.

Germline loops: CDR1 SGHNT, CDR2 YYREEE (reference sequence). The CDR3 is 14 amino acids. V was trimmed by 1 base and J by 1 base, leaving 7 bases between them. This clonotype has a handful of counts. The antigen remains undetermined. Authors of the study amplified TCR beta CDR3 regions from RNA transcripts. HTBI primers were used for first-round RT-PCR of the TCR CDR3. A single record per CDR3 protein comes from TCRdb applying MiXCR to the multiplex PCR reads. The sample lists a few hundred thousand distinct CDR3 sequences, about 12% seen once, with 9.2% in the top ten. Patients aged 18 to 65 had newly diagnosed hyperthyroidism of under 2 months' duration. Uncontrolled infection, other autoimmune disease, pregnancy or lactation excluded patients. PBMCs were obtained from about 9.9 ml fresh peripheral blood.

The receptor comes from a woman aged 18-30 years with Graves' hyperthyroidism. The source material was blood. V is TRBV5-4 and J is TRBJ2-3; D perhaps matches TRBD1 (5 bases). CDR3 residues: CASSLKGGTDTQYF. CDR3 nucleotides: TGTGCCAGCAGCTTGAAAGGGGGCACAGATACGCAGTATTTT.